This note documents a single TCR beta chain sequence. For the second PCR, which ran for 7 to 11 cycles, a sample-barcoded 5' primer and a J-beta primer mix were used. TCRdb analysed the 5' RACE reads with MiXCR anew, one entry per CDR3 protein. The sample yields approximately 1.5 million distinct CDR3 sequences, around 40% seen once. This entry is derived from a study of blood T cells in healthy people across ages. V gave up 6 bases and J gave up 6 bases; unmatched junction bases: 2. This CDR3 region has 12 residues. Germline assignment: CDR1 MNHEY and CDR2 SVGEGT. Sequencing was performed on blood. V usage is TRBV6-2 or TRBV6-3 and J usage is TRBJ2-1; 7 bases match TRBD1. This receptor was taken from a woman aged 18 to 35 in good health. The CDR3 DNA reads as TGTGCCAGCAGGACAGGGACCAATGAGCAGTTCTTC. Translating gives CASRTGTNEQFF.